This T cell receptor beta chain was recorded in a study of blood T cell repertoires in COVID-19. The CDR3 is 16 amino acids. With 10 bases clipped from V and 6 bases from J, the junction kept 15 bases outside the gene matches. Germline CDR1 reads SGHTA; CDR2 reads FQGNSA. Generated by immunoSEQ multiplex PCR, the TCRdb table keeps only in-frame clones and is missing some. There are approximately 35,000 clones in the sample; 85% occur only once, and under 7.5% lies in the top ten. Sequenced input: peripheral blood. The chain carries TRBV7-2 and TRBJ2-1; TRBD2 aligns across 10 bases. The receptor was derived from a man in his 60s with active COVID-19. The CDR3 region has the DNA TGTGCCACCCAAGGCGGGCTAGCGGGAGTCGGCAATGAGCAGTTCTTC. Protein sequence: CATQGGLAGVGNEQFF.